Listed here are 24 T cell receptor gamma chains from one sample, sequenced in a study of γδ T cells in repeated Plasmodium falciparum infection (dated by TCRdb to the early 2020s). For bulk TCR repertoire analysis, Vgamma9/Vdelta2+ and Vdelta2-negative gammadelta T cell populations were isolated by flow sorting from peripheral blood mononuclear cells. The method behind the library was multiplex PCR. TCRdb lists the instrument as Illumina MiSeq. Clones were re-identified by TCRdb from the public reads with CATT, and rows with the same DNA were merged. This sample has 28,000 or so gamma-chain clones in its table, and under 1.5% of those were observed once. Of the sample, roughly 19% falls within the top ten clones. Sequenced sample: gamma-delta T cells from blood. These receptors came from a pool of human donors (malaria-infected and uninfected, not separated).

A few counts support this clone. A far larger clone is one base from this, pointing to a likely read error. The sample contains more than one DNA sequence encoding this CDR3. DNA for the CDR3: TGTGCCTTGTGGGAGGTGCACAAGGGAGAGCTGGGCAAAAAAATCAAGGTATTT. Protein sequence: CALWEVHKGELGKKIKVF. The chain has TRGV9 and TRGJP. The J gene, not given by TCRdb, was assigned here from a germline match of the nucleotide sequence. CDR3 size: 18 residues. Germline V CDR1 and CDR2: GITISATS, ISYDGTV (reference sequence).

In this sample, this clone turned up many times. TCRdb's entry gives the protein of a much larger clone, which mismatches this DNA's translation at residue 12, likely from a read error; the protein reported here is translated from the DNA. The chain carries TRGV9 and TRGJP. TCRdb supplies no J gene; here it was assigned by aligning the nucleotide sequence to germline. Germline-derived CDR1 and CDR2 are GITISATS and ISYDGTV (reference sequence). The CDR3 totals 16 residues. Written as DNA, the CDR3 is TGTGCCTTGTGGGAGGTAGGGGAGTTGGGCAAAGAAATCAAGGTATTT. Amino acids: CALWEVGELGKEIKVF.

This clone was seen a handful of times. A far bigger clonotype differs at one base, so this is likely a read error. This same CDR3 is encoded by further DNA sequences in the sample. This sequence joins TRGV3 and TRGJ1 or TRGJ2. The J gene, absent from TCRdb, was called here by matching the DNA to germline. The CDR3 length is 13 residues. Trimming removed 3 bases from V and 7 bases from J; junction bases left unmatched: 9. Germline CDR1 and CDR2: VTNTFY and YDVSTARD (reference sequence). DNA of the CDR3: TGTGCCACCTGGGACTCCCCCTACTATAAGAAACTCTTT. It is translated as CATWDSPYYKKLF.

This clone turned up a few times. This DNA translates differently at residue 3 from the TCRdb protein, which is that of a much larger clone; a read error is likely, and the protein shown is the DNA's own translation. The chain employs TRGV9 and TRGJ1 or TRGJ2. The J gene, left out of TCRdb, was set here by checking the DNA against germline. The CDR3 has 18 amino acids. CDR1 and CDR2 from the germline V gene are GITISATS and ISYDGTV (reference sequence). The DNA of the CDR3 is TGTGCCTCGTGGGAGGTACAACAATTAGGCGATAATTATTATAAGAAACTCTTT. It yields the protein CASWEVQQLGDNYYKKLF.

This clone was found many times. The protein held in TCRdb is that of a much larger clone and does not match this DNA's translation at residue 10, likely because of a read error; the protein shown is translated from the DNA. The rearrangement links TRGV9 to TRGJ1 or TRGJ2. TCRdb does not report a J gene; here it was assigned by matching the DNA to germline references. The CDR3 extends over 14 amino acids. Germline loops: CDR1 GITISATS, CDR2 ISYDGTV (reference sequence). CDR3 protein: CALWTRSNYHKKLF. For the CDR3, the DNA is TGTGCCTTGTGGACTCGATCGAATTATCATAAGAAACTCTTT.

A remark on this clone: The protein held in TCRdb is that of a much larger clone and does not match this DNA's translation at residue 2, likely because of a read error; the protein shown is translated from the DNA. The chain is built from TRGV9 and TRGJ1 or TRGJ2. Germline matching of the DNA provided the J gene here, since TCRdb leaves it blank. CDR1 and CDR2 from the germline V gene are GITISATS and ISYDGTV (reference sequence). This CDR3 region has 9 residues. The CDR3 loop reads CTLEREKLF. The DNA of the CDR3 is TGTACCTTGGAACGGGAGAAACTCTTT.

As regards this clone: The mismatch at residue 3 between this DNA's translation and the TCRdb protein of a much larger clone likely reflects a read error; the protein shown is translated from the DNA. The chain carries TRGV9 and TRGJP. No J gene was available from TCRdb, and it was assigned here by a germline match of the DNA. The CDR3 extends over 17 amino acids. Germline V gene data show CDR1 as GITISATS and CDR2 as ISYDGTV (reference sequence). This chain's CDR3 is CASWEDGLELGKKIKVF. DNA for the CDR3: TGTGCCTCGTGGGAGGATGGTTTGGAGTTGGGCAAAAAAATCAAGGTATTT.

This clone appeared many times. The protein TCRdb gives is from a much larger clone and does not agree with this DNA's translation at residue 6, likely a read error; the protein shown here comes from the DNA. The rearrangement uses TRGV3 and TRGJ1 or TRGJ2. Losses at the gene ends were 2 bases for V and 13 bases for J; bases not matched to a gene: 14. Germline CDR1 reads VTNTFY; CDR2 reads YDVSTARD (reference sequence). CDR3 length: 13 amino acids. Written as DNA, the CDR3 is TGTGCCACCTGGGACAAGCCGATGATAAGAAAACTCTTT. It translates to CATWDKPMIRKLF.

The chain employs TRGV2 and TRGJP1. The J gene is not listed in TCRdb, so it was assigned here from a DNA match to germline. Germline CDR1 reads EGSNGY; CDR2 reads YDSYNSKV. This CDR3 contains 16 residues. After removal of 4 bases from V and 16 bases from J, the junction contained 24 bases not matched to a gene. The CDR3 region is CATWERKNTTGWNKIF. CDR3 in DNA: TGTGCCACCTGGGAAAGAAAAAATACCACTGGTTGGAACAAGATATTT.

In regard to this clone: TCRdb lists the protein of a much larger clone for this DNA, which differs at residue 17, so this is likely a read error; the protein given here is translated from the DNA itself. The V gene call is TRGV9, and the J gene call is absent. Looked up from germline, CDR1 is GITISATS and CDR2 is ISYDGTV (reference sequence). The CDR3 has 19 amino acids. CDR3 loop: CALWEVIRAEGLGKKIEVF. CDR3 nucleotide sequence: TGTGCCTTGTGGGAGGTGATAAGAGCCGAAGGGTTGGGCAAAAAAATCGAGGTATTT.

This clone was counted a few times. TCRdb pairs this DNA with a much larger clone's protein that differs at residue 7, likely a read error; the protein shown was translated from the DNA. This CDR3 is CALGGDRIKTF. The CDR3 nucleotides are TGTGCCTTGGGGGGTGATCGGATCAAGACGTTT. V gene TRGV9 combines with J gene TRGJP2. In the absence of a J gene in TCRdb, the DNA was matched to germline to assign it here. This CDR3 spans 11 amino acids. Germline V gene lookup returns CDR1 GITISATS and CDR2 ISYDGTV (reference sequence).

Regarding this clone: This likely traces to a read error, being one base from a far larger clone. This sample includes further DNA sequences coding for the same CDR3. V gene assignment gives TRGV2, but the J gene was left uncalled. This CDR3 comprises 13 residues. Germline CDR1 reads EGSNGY; CDR2 reads YDSYNSKV. The CDR3 DNA reads as TGTGCCACCTGGGACGGGCCGAATTATAAGAAGCTCTTT. This gives the protein CATWDGPNYKKLF.

This clone was counted at least ten times. A far larger clone differs by one base, so this is likely a read error. Other nucleotide sequences in the sample specify the same CDR3. The V gene is given as TRGV9, and no J gene call is available. This CDR3 is 13 amino acids long. The germline CDR1 and CDR2 sequences are GITISATS and ISYDGTV (reference sequence). CDR3 residues: CALWEAVRYKKLF. CDR3 coding DNA: TGTGCCTTGTGGGAGGCCGTCCGGTATAAGAAGCTCTTT.

This clone was observed many times. A far larger clone differs by one base, so this is likely a read error. Different DNA sequences within this sample yield the same CDR3. The rearrangement links TRGV9 to TRGJP. The J gene, not given by TCRdb, was assigned here from a germline match of the nucleotide sequence. The CDR3 sequence is 18 residues long. Germline CDR1 reads GITISATS; CDR2 reads ISYDGTV (reference sequence). CDR3: CALWEVQAEELGKKIKVF. CDR3 nucleotides: TGCGCCTTGTGGGAGGTGCAAGCCGAAGAGTTGGGCAAAAAAATCAAGGTATTT.

For this clone: This sequence is one base from a far larger clone and is likely a read error. The same CDR3 can be traced to other DNA sequences in this sample. The V gene call reads TRGV9; no J gene was called. Germline V gene lookup returns CDR1 GITISATS and CDR2 ISYDGTV (reference sequence). The CDR3 spans 12 residues. This CDR3 reads CALWEVRKIKVF. CDR3 nucleotide sequence: TGTGCCTTGTGGGAGGTTAGGAAAATCAAAGTATTT.

This clone was counted ten times or more. V gene TRGV4 combines with J gene TRGJ1 or TRGJ2. The J gene is not listed in TCRdb, so it was assigned here from a DNA match to germline. The CDR3 is 14 amino acids. The V gene's germline CDR1 is EGSTGY and CDR2 YDSYTSSV. Trimming removed 1 base from V and 1 base from J; junction bases left unmatched: 4. The CDR3 is CATWDGHNYYKKLF. The CDR3 nucleotides are TGTGCCACCTGGGATGGTCACAATTATTATAAGAAACTCTTT.

Note on this clone: The TCRdb protein, from a much larger clone, departs from this DNA's translation at residue 5, likely by read error; the protein shown derives from the DNA. The chain links TRGV5 to TRGJ1 or TRGJ2. No J gene was available from TCRdb, and it was assigned here by a germline match of the DNA. After removal of 5 bases from V and 3 bases from J, the junction contained 10 bases not matched to a gene. The CDR3 length is 14 residues. Germline V CDR1 and CDR2: VINAFY, YDVSNSKD. CDR3 sequence reads: CATWGYSAYYKKLF. The CDR3 DNA reads TGTGCCACCTGGGGCTACAGTGCTTATTATAAGAAACTCTTT.

In this sample, this clone turned up a few times. It differs at one base from a far larger clone, so likely a read error. The same CDR3 also results from other DNA sequences found in this sample. This chain joins TRGV9 and TRGJP. The CDR3 runs to 19 residues. After removal of 4 bases from V and 7 bases from J, the junction contained 16 bases not matched to a gene. The germline V gene encodes CDR1 GITISATS and CDR2 ISYDGTV (reference sequence). CDR3 DNA sequence: TGTGCCTTGTGGGATGAAACCGGAGTGGGGGAGTTGGGCAAAAAAATCAAGGTATTT. Encoded protein: CALWDETGVGELGKKIKVF.

This clone was seen a handful of times. TCRdb's listed protein matches a much larger clone and diverges from this DNA's translation at residue 3, likely through a read error; the protein shown comes from the DNA. The gene calls are TRGV4 and TRGJ1 or TRGJ2. The J gene, not given by TCRdb, was assigned here from a germline match of the nucleotide sequence. The germline gives CDR1 EGSTGY, CDR2 YDSYTSSV. CDR3 length: 21 amino acids. The DNA for the CDR3 is TGTGCCGCCTGGGATGGGCCGGTTTCGACGGAGGGCTACGAGGCAACACCTAAGAAACTCTTT. Translating it yields CAAWDGPVSTEGYEATPKKLF.

About this clone itself: The protein given by TCRdb reflects a much larger clone and differs at residue 5 from this DNA's translation, likely from a read error; the protein shown is the DNA's translation. The V call is TRGV9, the J call TRGJ1 or TRGJ2. The J gene, left out of TCRdb, was set here by checking the DNA against germline. The J segment lost 3 bases and the V segment lost 5 bases, leaving 7 bases of the junction unmatched. Germline V CDR1 and CDR2: GITISATS, ISYDGTV (reference sequence). This CDR3 contains 13 residues. The CDR3 DNA reads TGTGCCTTGTGGGTGCGCCTTTATTATAAGAAACTCTTT. Its translation: CALWVRLYYKKLF.

Remarks on this clone: The protein recorded in TCRdb matches a much larger clone and deviates from this DNA's translation at residue 9, suggesting a read error; the protein here is obtained by translating the DNA. The same CDR3 is also encoded by other DNA sequences in this sample. The J gene is TRGJ1 or TRGJ2, the V gene TRGV4. TCRdb records no J gene; here it was assigned by comparing the DNA to germline. The CDR3 totals 14 residues. V was pared by 0 bases and J by 7 bases, with 9 bases of the junction left unmatched. Germline loops: CDR1 EGSTGY, CDR2 YDSYTSSV. CDR3 sequence (DNA): TGTGCCACCTGGGATGGGCCCCTTGGGTATAAGAAACTCTTT. Encoded protein: CATWDGPLGYKKLF.

This clone has at least ten counts. The TCRdb record carries a much larger clone's protein, which differs from this DNA's translation at residue 5; a read error is the likely cause, and the protein listed here is the DNA translation. The sample carries other DNA sequences with the same CDR3. This chain uses TRGV2 with TRGJ1 or TRGJ2. Germline trimming cut 4 bases from V and 9 bases from J; bases unmatched to any gene: 9. The germline V gene has CDR1 EGSNGY and CDR2 YDSYNSKV. The CDR3 has 12 amino acids. The CDR3 sequence: CATWEGSSKKLF. CDR3 DNA sequence: TGTGCCACCTGGGAAGGGAGTTCTAAGAAACTCTTT.

This clone qualifies as medium-sized. Different DNA sequences within this sample yield the same CDR3. The chain carries TRGV9 and TRGJP. The ends lost 2 bases at V and 4 bases at J; junction bases unmatched: 5. There are 17 residues in the CDR3. Per the germline V gene, CDR1 is GITISATS and CDR2 is ISYDGTV (reference sequence). CDR3 amino acids: CALWEAIQELGKKIKVF. In DNA, the CDR3 is TGTGCCTTGTGGGAGGCGATACAAGAGTTGGGCAAAAAAATCAAGGTATTT.

This clone was seen many times. The protein held in TCRdb is that of a much larger clone and does not match this DNA's translation at residue 8, likely because of a read error; the protein shown is translated from the DNA. CDR3 in amino acids: CALWIQESGKKIKVF. CDR3 bases: TGTGCCTTGTGGATACAAGAGTCGGGCAAAAAAATCAAGGTATTT. The gene calls are TRGV9 and TRGJP. Here the J gene came from matching the DNA to germline, since TCRdb omits it. CDR1 is GITISATS, CDR2 ISYDGTV, per germline (reference sequence). This CDR3 comprises 15 residues.